This note documents a single T cell receptor (beta chain) sequence. The protocol was immunoSEQ multiplex PCR, while the TCRdb copy is restricted to in-frame clones and leaves out a portion. The sample lists a few hundred thousand clones; 70% to 90% were seen once. V lost 0 bases, J lost 1 base, and 7 bases lay in between. The CDR3 is 14 amino acids. From germline, CDR1 is SGHRS and CDR2 YFSETQ. These data belong to a study of blood T cell repertoires in COVID-19. This clonotype was obtained from a man younger than 35 with active or convalescent COVID-19. The chain is built from TRBV5-1 and TRBJ1-1, with D unresolved. The sequenced sample was peripheral blood. The CDR3, as DNA: TGCGCCAGCAGCTTGGCGGGATCGAACACTGAAGCTTTCTTT. It is translated as CASSLAGSNTEAFF.